The following is a TCR beta chain sequence with its context. This entry is derived from a study of blood T cell repertoires in COVID-19. Study-level information: Sources were T cells, B-cell-depleted T cells, or PBMCs; the material itself was cDNA or gDNA.

Data came from immunoSEQ multiplex PCR; TCRdb stores just in-frame clones and leaves some out. The sample carries more than 300,000 clones, under 90% recorded once. This CDR3 is built from 17 residues. Looked up from germline, CDR1 is MNHEY and CDR2 is SVGEGT. The J segment lost 2 bases and the V segment lost 3 bases, leaving 4 bases of the junction unmatched. This chain connects TRBV6-2 or TRBV6-3 to TRBJ2-3; 14 nucleotides line up with TRBD2. The specimen was PBMCs or T cells enriched from blood (not recorded which). This clonotype was sampled from a woman aged 25-40 years who had recovered from COVID-19. As DNA, the CDR3 is TGTGCCAGCAGTTATGGACTAGCGGGAGGAATCACAGATACGCAGTATTTT. Its translation is CASSYGLAGGITDTQYF.